The 10 T cell receptor beta chains below come from one sample, sequenced in a study of T cells after yellow fever vaccination. TCRdb used MiXCR to reprocess the 5' RACE reads, holding one entry per CDR3 protein. The sample contains about 160,000 distinct CDR3 sequences, 6.5% to 8.5% of which appear only once. Sequenced here: CD4+ T cells sorted from PBMCs, sampled roughly 5 days after the first yellow fever vaccination. These receptors were collected from a man aged 18-30 years who received the YFV17D yellow fever vaccine.

Concerning this clonotype itself: Mismatch with germline at one junction end may stem from a read error. This chain uses TRBV7-2 with TRBJ2-5, with TRBD1 matching over 7 bases. This CDR3 is 14 amino acids long. CDR1 and CDR2 (germline): SGHTA, FQGNSA. The CDR3 nucleotides are TGTGCCAGCAGCTCGACAGGGTCCCACGAGACCCACTACTTC. Amino acid sequence: CASSSTGSHETHYF.

This clonotype was observed many times. This chain joins TRBV6-2 or TRBV6-3 and TRBJ2-4; D possibly corresponds to TRBD2 (7 bases). The V gene's germline CDR1 is MNHEY and CDR2 SVGEGT. V was trimmed by 2 bases and J by 6 bases, leaving 11 bases between them. The CDR3 contains 14 residues. The CDR3 region has the DNA TGTGCCAGCAGTTACGGGGGGGCGGGAAACATTCAGTACTTC. The encoded protein is CASSYGGAGNIQYF.

This clonotype was detected a few times. CDR3 coding DNA: TGTGCTAGTGCCCTGTGGGGGAGGGCTGAGATAAACACTGAAGCTTTCTTT. Its protein product is CASALWGRAEINTEAFF. The V and J genes are TRBV12-5 and TRBJ1-1; D possibly corresponds to TRBD1 (5 bases). The CDR3 contains 17 residues. Germline CDR1 and CDR2: LGHNT and FRNRAP. Trimming pared 7 bases from V and 2 bases from J, leaving 23 bases between.

This chain uses TRBV18 with TRBJ1-6; D not resolved. Trimming took off 1 base at V and 7 bases at J, with 5 bases between the two ends. There are 13 residues in the CDR3. CDR1 is KGHSH and CDR2 is LQKENI in the germline V gene. The CDR3 reads CASSPRENSPLHF. CDR3 nucleotides: TGTGCCAGCTCACCACGGGAAAATTCACCCCTCCACTTT.

This clonotype was seen only a few times. V and J are TRBV7-2 and TRBJ2-1; the match to TRBD2 covers 8 bases. The V gene's germline CDR1 is SGHTA and CDR2 FQGNSA. The length of the CDR3 is 14 residues. The V and J ends lost 2 bases and 9 bases, in that order; junction bases with no gene match: 6. CDR3 in DNA: TGTGCCAGCAGCTTATATCGGGGGGGAGGTGAGCAGTTCTTC. Its translation: CASSLYRGGGEQFF.

This clonotype was seen more than once but under ten times. The rearrangement joins TRBV4-1 to TRBJ1-4, with D unclear. V was clipped by 2 bases and J by 7 bases, with 14 bases between them. The CDR3 covers 15 residues. The V gene's germline CDR1 is MGHRA and CDR2 YSYEKL. CDR3 sequence: CASSQTRAEGEKLFF. CDR3 nucleotide sequence: TGCGCCAGCAGCCAAACTCGGGCCGAGGGTGAAAAACTGTTTTTT.

This clonotype was detected ten times or more. The V call is TRBV5-1, the J call TRBJ2-5; weak D call: TRBD2 (6 bases). Deletions cut 3 bases from V and 2 bases from J, with 14 bases between. Germline V lookup: CDR1 SGHRS, CDR2 YFSETQ. The CDR3 is made up of 15 amino acids. CDR3 nucleotide sequence: TGCGCCAGCAGCTCGACGGGGGAACCTCAAGAGACCCAGTACTTC. It yields the protein CASSSTGEPQETQYF.

The chain has TRBV7-6 and TRBJ2-5; 7 bases are a match to TRBD1. With 5 bases clipped from V and 0 bases from J, the junction kept 6 bases outside the gene matches. This CDR3 spans 15 amino acids. CDR1 and CDR2 (germline): SGHVS, FNYEAQ. CDR3 coding DNA: TGTGCCAGCAGCCGACAGGGACCGTACCAAGAGACCCAGTACTTC. Protein product: CASSRQGPYQETQYF.

This clonotype was picked up many times. The chain combines TRBV4-1 with TRBJ1-5; no clear D. Trimming pared 0 bases from V and 6 bases from J, leaving 12 bases between. This CDR3 has 15 residues. Per the germline V gene, CDR1 is MGHRA and CDR2 is YSYEKL. The CDR3 protein is CASSQEGFSGQPQHF. For the CDR3, the DNA is TGCGCCAGCAGCCAAGAAGGGTTTTCGGGTCAGCCCCAGCATTTT.

This clonotype was seen only a few times. The chain joins TRBV7-9 to TRBJ1-5; D gene ambiguous. Looked up from germline, CDR1 is SEHNR and CDR2 is FQNEAQ (reference sequence). V was pared by 5 bases and J by 3 bases, with 11 bases between. This CDR3 region has 14 residues. The CDR3 region is CASSLGGNNQPQHF. Written as DNA, the CDR3 is TGTGCCAGCAGCCTGGGCGGCAACAATCAGCCCCAGCATTTT. Full variable domain (rest looked up from reference TRBV7-9 and TRBJ1-5): DTGVSQNPRHKITKRGQNVTFRCDPISEHNRLYWYRQTLGQGPEFLTYFQNEAQLEKSRLLSDRFSAERPKGSFSTLEIQRTEQGDSAMYLCASSLGGNNQPQHFGDGTRLSIL.